This TCR beta chain was identified in a study of long-term antiretroviral therapy in people with HIV. The study, taken as a whole, reports: When set beside controls, HIV repertoires had CDR3 length ranges that were narrower.

CDR3 size: 14 residues. Germline V CDR1 and CDR2: SGHRS, YFSETQ. The V and J ends lost 0 bases and 5 bases respectively, with 12 bases between them. The sample holds a few counts of this clone. Its antigen is currently unknown. The libraries were made with immunoSEQ v3.0 at survey level. Sequencing was performed with immunoSEQ multiplex PCR; in TCRdb, only in-frame clones are kept and a portion is missing. Here the sample spans approximately 23,000 clones, about 86% being singletons. V and J are TRBV5-1 and TRBJ2-7, with D possibly matching TRBD2 (6 bases). This TCR was sampled from a man between 40 and 49 years old with HIV. Sequenced material: unsorted PBMCs, taken roughly 2.7 years after starting antiretroviral therapy. The DNA of the CDR3 is TGCGCCAGCAGCTTGGGGGTGGAGGGCAACGAGCAGTACTTC. This sequence encodes CASSLGVEGNEQYF.